This is a list of T cell receptor beta chains from one sample in a study of blood T cell repertoires in COVID-19. Using immunoSEQ multiplex PCR, the repertoire was profiled, and TCRdb retains in-frame clones only, with some absent. The sample shows about 280,000 clones, 85% of them seen only once. The sequencing sample was made of PBMCs or T cells enriched from blood (not recorded which). Receptors originate from a woman in her forties or fifties who had recovered from COVID-19. CDR3s include the opening cysteine and the closing phenylalanine or tryptophan. D genes are given only for firm matches. Not all rows give a size; the values are once, few, many and, for expanded clones, a class.

d_call	clone_size	v_call	j_call	cdr3_length	cdr3_aa	cdr3_nt
-	few	TRBV5-6	TRBJ1-2	15	CASSLVRGKSYGYTF	TGTGCCAGCAGCTTGGTTCGGGGGAAGAGCTATGGCTACACCTTC
-	-	TRBV6-4	TRBJ1-1	14	CASSEQGGSTEAFF	TGTGCCAGCAGTGAACAGGGTGGCAGCACTGAAGCTTTCTTT
TRBD1	-	TRBV3-1/TRBV3-2	TRBJ2-7	16	CASSSRLGQGTYEQYF	TGTGCCAGCAGCTCGAGGCTGGGACAGGGGACCTACGAGCAGTACTTC
-	-	TRBV18	TRBJ1-2	15	CASSPEQGRGYGYTF	TGTGCCAGCTCACCCGAACAGGGAAGGGGCTATGGCTACACCTTC
-	few	TRBV5-6	TRBJ1-4	15	CASSLAGAAGEKLFF	TGTGCCAGCAGCTTGGCTGGAGCGGCCGGGGAAAAACTGTTTTTT
-	-	TRBV27	TRBJ1-5	13	CASSRQFNQPQHF	TGTGCCAGCAGTCGACAGTTTAATCAGCCCCAGCATTTT
-	once	TRBV7-9	TRBJ1-2	13	CASSPREGGRYTF	TGTGCCAGCAGCCCTCGGGAGGGAGGACGCTACACCTTC
TRBD1	-	TRBV7-2	TRBJ1-2	13	CASSPIRGPGYTF	TGTGCCAGCAGCCCTATCAGGGGGCCCGGCTACACCTTC
TRBD1	-	TRBV18	TRBJ1-1	15	CASSPRTGGPTEAFF	TGTGCCAGCTCCCCGCGGACAGGGGGGCCCACTGAAGCTTTCTTT
TRBD1	-	TRBV7-2	TRBJ1-1	17	CASSSFGTGLRFTEAFF	TGTGCCAGCAGCTCTTTTGGGACAGGACTACGGTTCACTGAAGCTTTCTTT
TRBD1	-	TRBV19	TRBJ1-2	16	CASSPRTGGVGGGYTF	TGTGCCAGTAGTCCCCGGACAGGGGGCGTGGGGGGTGGCTACACCTTC
TRBD1	-	TRBV4-1	TRBJ1-2	14	CASSRGTANYGYTF	TGCGCCAGCAGCCGCGGGACAGCTAACTATGGCTACACCTTC
-	few	TRBV29-1	TRBJ2-1	14	CSALSRGFRNEQFF	TGCAGCGCACTCTCCAGGGGTTTTCGCAATGAGCAGTTCTTC
TRBD2	-	TRBV18	TRBJ2-7	16	CASSIGTSGNSYEQYF	TGTGCCAGCTCAATTGGGACTAGCGGAAACTCCTACGAGCAGTACTTC
-	-	TRBV7-2	TRBJ2-7	15	CASSSRISFSYEQYF	TGTGCCAGCAGCTCCCGAATTAGCTTCTCCTACGAGCAGTACTTC
TRBD2	-	TRBV30	TRBJ2-5	17	CAWSLGLAGGSLETQYF	TGTGCCTGGAGTCTTGGACTAGCGGGAGGGAGCCTAGAGACCCAGTACTTC
-	-	TRBV2	TRBJ1-3	15	CASSEARYSGNTIYF	TGTGCCAGCAGTGAAGCGCGCTACTCTGGAAACACCATATATTTT
-	few	TRBV19	TRBJ1-2	15	CASSPRGFDNYGYTF	TGTGCCAGTAGTCCTCGGGGGTTCGATAACTATGGCTACACCTTC
-	-	TRBV6-2/TRBV6-3	TRBJ2-1	13	CASSFFANNEQFF	TGTGCCAGCAGTTTCTTCGCTAACAATGAGCAGTTCTTC
-	-	TRBV5-6	TRBJ1-4	15	CASSFRGARGEKLFF	TGTGCCAGCAGCTTTCGGGGGGCGAGAGGTGAAAAACTGTTTTTT
-	-	TRBV4-3	TRBJ2-2	16	CASSQDPFANTGELFF	TGCGCCAGCAGCCAAGATCCTTTCGCGAACACCGGGGAGCTGTTTTTT
-	-	TRBV3-1/TRBV3-2	TRBJ1-5	16	CASSQPGGDFNQPQHF	TGTGCCAGCAGCCAACCGGGTGGGGACTTCAATCAGCCCCAGCATTTT
-	-	TRBV20-1	TRBJ1-2	11	CSAISPDGYTF	TGCAGTGCTATAAGCCCGGATGGCTACACCTTC
-	-	TRBV5-6	TRBJ1-5	17	CASSLAGQLGYNQPQHF	TGTGCCAGCAGCTTGGCCGGACAATTAGGTTACAATCAGCCCCAGCATTTT
-	-	TRBV11-2	TRBJ1-1	14	CASSLRAGHTEAFF	TGTGCCAGCAGCTTAAGAGCAGGGCACACTGAAGCTTTCTTT
-	few	TRBV2	TRBJ2-2	13	CASSETRSGELFF	TGTGCCAGCAGTGAAACCAGATCCGGGGAGCTGTTTTTT
-	-	TRBV9	TRBJ1-1	13	CAPWRCGNTEAFF	TGTGCCCCATGGCGGTGCGGGAACACTGAAGCTTTCTTT
-	-	TRBV27	TRBJ1-3	14	CASSPRGSGNTIYF	TGTGCCAGCAGTCCCCGCGGATCTGGAAACACCATATATTTT
TRBD1	few	TRBV3-1/TRBV3-2	TRBJ1-2	14	CASSQQQGSRGYTF	TGTGCCAGCAGCCAACAACAGGGGTCTCGTGGCTACACCTTC
-	-	TRBV29-1	TRBJ1-1	14	CSVGTVLSNTEAFF	TGCAGCGTTGGGACAGTTCTATCGAACACTGAAGCTTTCTTT
TRBD1	few	TRBV7-3	TRBJ2-2	14	CASSQDRATGELFF	TGTGCCAGCAGCCAAGACAGGGCTACCGGGGAGCTGTTTTTT
TRBD2	-	TRBV19	TRBJ2-5	20	CASSIRAMASGGSKQETQYF	TGTGCCAGTAGTATCCGGGCGATGGCTAGCGGGGGGTCCAAGCAAGAGACCCAGTACTTC
-	-	TRBV30	TRBJ1-1	15	CAWSVRGRPNTEAFF	TGTGCCTGGAGTGTTAGGGGTCGCCCAAACACTGAAGCTTTCTTT